The 24 T cell receptor beta chains given below trace back to one sample, sequenced in a study of neurological immune-mediated disorders. TCRdb redid the calling of the 5' RACE reads with MiXCR, one entry per CDR3 protein. The sample has about 18,000 distinct CDR3 sequences, 3.5% seen once. The sample comprised CD8+ T cells from blood. Every receptor here comes from a woman aged 35 to 49 in good health.

This clonotype was observed at least ten times. CDR3 amino acids: CASGVGSGIYEQYF. CDR3 sequence (DNA): TGCGCCAGCGGGGTAGGGAGCGGGATCTACGAGCAGTACTTC. This chain joins TRBV5-1 and TRBJ2-7; TRBD2 aligns across 7 bases. Unmatched junction bases numbered 10, after V lost 7 bases and J lost 3 bases. CDR3 length equals 14 residues. Germline V CDR1 and CDR2: SGHRS, YFSETQ. Filled out from reference TRBV5-1 and TRBJ2-7, the complete variable domain reads KAGVTQTPRYLIKTRGQQVTLSCSPISGHRSVSWYQQTPGQGLQFLFEYFSETQRNKGNFPGRFSGRQFSNSRSEMNVSTLELGDSALYLCASGVGSGIYEQYFGPGTRLTVT.

This clonotype was seen repeatedly, ten times or more. The J gene is TRBJ2-2, the V gene TRBV6-5, with 9 bases matching TRBD2. This CDR3 contains 17 residues. Per the germline V gene, CDR1 is MNHEY and CDR2 is SVGAGI. V was pared by 6 bases and J by 0 bases, with 8 bases of the junction left unmatched. The CDR3 sequence is CASSRPRLAANTGELFF. CDR3 nucleotide sequence: TGTGCCAGCAGCCGACCTCGACTAGCGGCGAACACCGGGGAGCTGTTTTTT.

There are many counts of this clonotype. The rearrangement uses TRBV5-1 and TRBJ2-1; 8 bases line up with TRBD2. Germline V gene data show CDR1 as SGHRS and CDR2 as YFSETQ. V lost 5 bases and J lost 5; bases outside the gene matches: 3. The CDR3 is made up of 13 amino acids. The CDR3 spells CASSLAGHNEQFF. Here the CDR3 DNA reads TGCGCCAGCAGTCTAGCGGGCCACAATGAGCAGTTCTTC.

The sample holds many counts of this clonotype. The V call is TRBV27, the J call TRBJ2-1; TRBD1 aligns across 7 bases. Germline V gene data show CDR1 as MNHEY and CDR2 as SMNVEV (reference sequence). J lost 2 bases, V lost 5 bases, and 0 bases had no gene match. The CDR3 totals 13 residues. The CDR3 DNA follows: TGTGCCAGCAGTGGGACAGCCTACAATGAGCAGTTCTTC. It is translated as CASSGTAYNEQFF.

This clonotype was recorded many times. The chain has TRBV7-3 and TRBJ2-1; 10 bases line up with TRBD2. The ends lost 5 bases at V and 7 bases at J; junction bases unmatched: 11. Germline loops: CDR1 SGHTA, CDR2 FQGTGA. The CDR3 is made up of 16 amino acids. In DNA form, the CDR3 reads TGTGCCAGCAGCCTTTCCGGGACTAGCGCGCTTAATGAGCAGTTCTTC. It encodes CASSLSGTSALNEQFF.

This clonotype was seen many times. V gene TRBV20-1 combines with J gene TRBJ2-1; the D gene is possibly TRBD2 (5 bases). The CDR3 is made up of 16 amino acids. V shed 0 bases and J shed 2 bases, with 14 bases lying between them. Germline V gene sequence: CDR1 DFQATT, CDR2 SNEGSKA (reference sequence). The CDR3 sequence: CSARDMDSRTYNEQFF. The DNA for the CDR3 is TGCAGTGCTAGAGATATGGACTCTCGTACCTACAATGAGCAGTTCTTC.

This chain links TRBV15 with TRBJ2-2, with 7 bases matching TRBD2. With V trimmed by 8 bases and J by 5 bases, 11 bases remained unmatched. Germline V CDR1 and CDR2: LNHNV, YYDKDF (reference sequence). CDR3 length: 15 residues. The CDR3, as DNA: TGTGCCACCCAGGATATGACTAGCTCGACCGGGGAGCTGTTTTTT. It yields the protein CATQDMTSSTGELFF.

This clonotype was detected many times. The genes are TRBV7-6 and TRBJ2-3; 14 bases line up with TRBD2. CDR3 length: 18 amino acids. CDR1 and CDR2 (germline): SGHVS, FNYEAQ. With V trimmed by 5 bases and J by 0 bases, 7 bases remained unmatched. The CDR3 region is CASSRRLAGGVSTDTQYF. Written as DNA, the CDR3 is TGTGCCAGCAGCCGACGACTAGCGGGAGGGGTCAGCACAGATACGCAGTATTTT. The full variable domain, its missing parts supplied by reference TRBV7-6 and TRBJ2-3, is GAGVSQSPRYKVTKRGQDVALRCDPISGHVSLYWYRQALGQGPEFLTYFNYEAQQDKSGLPNDRFSAERPEGSISTLTIQRTEQRDSAMYRCASSRRLAGGVSTDTQYFGPGTRLTVL.

Many counts were recorded for this clonotype. The chain employs TRBV6-2 or TRBV6-3 and TRBJ1-1, with a possible D match to TRBD1 (6 bases). Deletions cut 7 bases from V and 7 bases from J, with 16 bases between. The CDR3 contains 13 residues. Per germline, CDR1 MNHEY and CDR2 SVGEGT. For the CDR3, the DNA is TGTGCCAGCACCCGAGGACAGCAGCTTGAAGCTTTCTTT. Its protein is CASTRGQQLEAFF.

In its sample, this clonotype ranks as medium-sized (0.01 to 0.1%). V usage is TRBV28 and J usage is TRBJ2-1; 8 nucleotides align to TRBD2. Looked up from germline, CDR1 is MDHEN and CDR2 is SYDVKM. V gave up 7 bases and J gave up 5 bases; unmatched junction bases: 13. The CDR3 covers 16 residues. CDR3 nucleotide sequence: TGTGCCAGCAACCCCTTGCGTACTAGCGGTAACAATGAGCAGTTCTTC. It yields the protein CASNPLRTSGNNEQFF.

The table lists this clonotype with many counts. This chain connects TRBV5-1 to TRBJ1-2; no clear D gene. The germline V and J ends were trimmed by 4 bases and 4 bases, with 20 bases remaining between them. The germline CDR1 and CDR2 sequences are SGHRS and YFSETQ. The CDR3 has 16 amino acids. The DNA for the CDR3 is TGCGCCAGCAGCCGAGATGACACAAACGGCCCCTATGGCTACACCTTC. This sequence encodes CASSRDDTNGPYGYTF.

This clonotype was seen repeatedly, ten times or more. The chain links TRBV27 to TRBJ1-1; D gene ambiguous. This CDR3 spans 13 amino acids. V lost 3 bases to trimming and J lost 1 base, with 6 bases between them. The germline V gene encodes CDR1 MNHEY and CDR2 SMNVEV (reference sequence). The DNA for the CDR3 is TGTGCCAGCAGTTTTCCGGGGAACACTGAAGCTTTCTTT. Amino acids: CASSFPGNTEAFF.

At least ten counts were recorded for this clonotype. The chain has TRBV5-5 and TRBJ2-7, with a tentative D call TRBD2 (5 bases). V gave up 7 bases and J gave up 2 bases, with 16 bases separating them. CDR3 length: 14 residues. Per the germline V gene, CDR1 is SGHKS and CDR2 is YYEKEE (reference sequence). CDR3 DNA sequence: TGTGCCAGCTTCTTGTCCAGCGGAGCCTACGAGCAGTACTTC. The encoded protein is CASFLSSGAYEQYF. The whole variable domain, filled in from reference TRBV5-5 and TRBJ2-7, reads DAGVTQSPTHLIKTRGQQVTLRCSPISGHKSVSWYQQVLGQGPQFIFQYYEKEERGRGNFPDRFSARQFPNYSSELNVNALLLGDSALYLCASFLSSGAYEQYFGPGTRLTVT.

This clonotype was seen ten or more times. The chain links TRBV6-6 to TRBJ2-7; 7 positions agree with TRBD1. The CDR3 length is 20 residues. CDR1 and CDR2 from the germline V gene are MNHNY and SVGAGI (reference sequence). The ends lost 6 bases at V and 0 bases at J; junction bases unmatched: 23. The CDR3 DNA is TGTGCCAGCAGGGGGACCAAAAAACAGGGGCCCCGACAGAGCTCCTACGAGCAGTACTTC. It encodes CASRGTKKQGPRQSSYEQYF.

There are many counts of this clonotype. The chain couples TRBV5-6 to TRBJ2-7; perhaps TRBD1 as D (5 bases). V was pared by 1 base and J by 4 bases, with 12 bases between. CDR1 is SGHDT and CDR2 is YYEEEE in the germline V gene. The CDR3 covers 14 residues. DNA of the CDR3: TGTGCCAGCAGCTTGCCCAGGGATCGTTACGAGCAGTACTTC. It is translated as CASSLPRDRYEQYF. Full variable domain (outside the CDR3, taken from reference TRBV5-6 and TRBJ2-7): DAGVTQSPTHLIKTRGQQVTLRCSPKSGHDTVSWYQQALGQGPQFIFQYYEEEERQRGNFPDRFSGHQFPNYSSELNVNALLLGDSALYLCASSLPRDRYEQYFGPGTRLTVT.

This clonotype was seen many times. The V gene is TRBV27, the J gene TRBJ1-1, with D possibly matching TRBD1 (6 bases). Per germline, CDR1 MNHEY and CDR2 SMNVEV (reference sequence). Between the trimmed V and J ends, which lost 2 bases and 5 bases, there was a span of 12 bases. The CDR3 length is 14 residues. The CDR3 loop reads CASSLEGEGTEAFF. In DNA, the CDR3 is TGTGCCAGCAGTTTAGAGGGGGAAGGTACTGAAGCTTTCTTT.

At least ten counts were recorded for this clonotype. This chain connects TRBV7-9 to TRBJ1-4; D unresolved. The germline V gene has CDR1 SEHNR and CDR2 FQNEAQ (reference sequence). The CDR3 covers 16 residues. V was cut by 5 bases and J by 8 bases, with 21 bases left in between. The CDR3 DNA is TGTGCCAGCAGCCTTTGGACGGCCGAACGAGGGGAAAAACTGTTTTTT. Translating gives CASSLWTAERGEKLFF.

This clonotype has ten or more counts. J is TRBJ1-4 and V is TRBV27; D possibly corresponds to TRBD1 (5 bases). Germline V gives CDR1 MNHEY, CDR2 SMNVEV (reference sequence). Trimming left V 6 bases short and J 4 bases short, with 12 bases between. The CDR3 has 14 residues. CDR3 bases: TGTGCCAGCAGCCCCGGGGGGTATAATGAAAAACTGTTTTTT. Translating gives CASSPGGYNEKLFF.

This clonotype was observed at least ten times. This chain connects TRBV7-8 to TRBJ1-1; no clear D. CDR1 and CDR2 (germline): SGHVS, FQNEAQ. The CDR3 covers 16 residues. The V and J ends lost 4 bases and 7 bases respectively, with 22 bases between them. CDR3 sequence reads: CASSSLLNVGEGEAFF. CDR3 coding DNA: TGTGCCAGCAGCTCCCTCCTAAACGTCGGGGAGGGTGAAGCTTTCTTT.

This clonotype was recorded many times. The chain is built from TRBV28 and TRBJ2-3; unclear D gene. The V end was cut by 3 bases, the J end by 1 base, with 8 bases between. Per the germline V gene, CDR1 is MDHEN and CDR2 is SYDVKM. The CDR3 contains 14 residues. The CDR3 DNA reads as TGTGCCAGCAGTTTCCTCTCGGGCACAGATACGCAGTATTTT. Translation gives CASSFLSGTDTQYF. The full variable domain, completed using reference TRBV28 and TRBJ2-3, is DVKVTQSSRYLVKRTGEKVFLECVQDMDHENMFWYRQDPGLGLRLIYFSYDVKMKEKGDIPEGYSVSREKKERFSLILESASTNQTSMYLCASSFLSGTDTQYFGPGTRLTVL.

Many counts were recorded for this clonotype. The DNA for the CDR3 is TGTGCCAGCAGACCCCAACGGACAGGAACCTACGAGCAGTACTTC. Translation: CASRPQRTGTYEQYF. V and J are TRBV28 and TRBJ2-7, with TRBD1 identical over 7 bases. The CDR3 runs to 15 residues. Unmatched junction bases numbered 10, after V lost 6 bases and J lost 2 bases. CDR1 is MDHEN and CDR2 is SYDVKM in the germline V gene.

This clonotype was recorded at least ten times. This chain uses TRBV9 with TRBJ1-2, with 9 bases that match TRBD1. The CDR3 consists of 15 residues. Germline CDR1 and CDR2: SGDLS and YYNGEE. V lost 3 bases, J lost 4 bases, and 7 bases stayed unmatched. In DNA, the CDR3 is TGTGCCAGCAGCGGCCACAGGGGGCGCATCTATGGCTACACCTTC. Its translation: CASSGHRGRIYGYTF.

This clonotype was counted ten times or more. The gene calls are TRBV5-5 and TRBJ2-2, with TRBD2 matching over 7 bases. The CDR3 is 16 residues long. With V trimmed by 3 bases and J by 3 bases, 8 bases remained unmatched. Germline V gives CDR1 SGHKS, CDR2 YYEKEE (reference sequence). DNA for the CDR3: TGTGCCAGCAGCTCCGGGGGGAGCGGCTACACCGGGGAGCTGTTTTTT. Translated, it gives CASSSGGSGYTGELFF.

This clonotype appeared many times. The chain recombines TRBV20-1 with TRBJ2-2; maybe TRBD1 (5 bases). Germline V gene data show CDR1 as DFQATT and CDR2 as SNEGSKA (reference sequence). This CDR3 contains 14 residues. The CDR3: CRERGSHGTGELFF. The CDR3 coding sequence is TGCAGGGAAAGGGGATCCCATGGCACCGGGGAGCTGTTTTTT.